This TCR beta chain was found in a study of vaccination effects on CD4 cells after COVID-19. Study-level background: Post-vaccine sampling took place a median of 72 days after the second dose.

Antigen-specific CD4+ T cell clonotypes were called by their expansion after viral peptide-pool culture in ViraFEST. Following culture for ten to eleven days, CD4+ T cells were isolated. The cohort was immunized with two doses of either the BNT162b2 or mRNA-1273 vaccine. Negative nucleocapsid antibody tests before and after vaccination confirmed no previous SARS-CoV-2 infection. Some clones are missing from TCRdb's copy, which holds only in-frame ones; the method was immunoSEQ multiplex PCR. This table has about 12,000 clones, about three quarters appearing once. About this clone: Antigen unknown.

CDR3 length: 13 residues. Germline V gives CDR1 SGHTA, CDR2 FQGNSA. V was trimmed by 1 base and J by 8 bases, leaving 11 bases between them. The receptor was isolated from a human donor who received a COVID-19 vaccine. This rearrangement joins TRBV7-2 to TRBJ1-1, with D tentatively TRBD1 (5 bases). This material consisted of CD4+ T cells from PBMCs cultured with SARS-CoV-2 spike peptides, taken after COVID-19 vaccination. CDR3 in DNA: TGTGCCAGCAGCTTAGAAGGTGCAGGGGAAGCTTTCTTT. This encodes CASSLEGAGEAFF.